These T cell receptor beta chains were read from a single sample in a study of spatial heterogeneity in lung cancer. TCRdb re-called the 5' RACE reads with MiXCR, one entry per CDR3 protein. The repertoire holds approximately 12,000 distinct CDR3 sequences, with 12% as singletons. The sample consisted of lung tumor tissue, taken at surgery. These receptors were taken from a female donor with early-stage non-small cell lung cancer. The CDR3 runs from the conserved cysteine through the conserved F or W. Each record gives: clone size, V gene, D gene, J gene, CDR3 protein. D genes are given only for firm matches. Rows may omit the clone size; those that give it use once, few, many or a size class.

>medium-sized|TRBV10-3|TRBD2|TRBJ2-3
CAISDSGLAGGSADTQYF
>few|TRBV6-5|TRBD1|TRBJ1-5
CASSVDRGHPQHF
>-|TRBV5-1|-|TRBJ1-1
CASRPGQVNTEAFF
>few|TRBV4-2|-|TRBJ1-6
CASSNRDGNNSPLHF
>many|TRBV11-3|-|TRBJ2-3
CASSSSTGFGDTQYF
>-|TRBV6-2/TRBV6-3|TRBD1|TRBJ2-2
CASTPRQGATGELFF
>many|TRBV6-6|-|TRBJ1-4
CASSYRGGGEKLFF
>few|TRBV7-3|-|TRBJ2-2
CASSLWDTGELFF
>few|TRBV2|-|TRBJ1-2
CASTLRTGNYGYTF
>-|TRBV7-8|TRBD1|TRBJ1-2
CASSFLDRGRGGYTF
>many|TRBV29-1|-|TRBJ2-1
CSVEGSRTYNEQFF
>-|TRBV7-9|TRBD2|TRBJ2-3
CASSLVASGGDTQYF
>-|TRBV7-2|TRBD2|TRBJ2-1
CASSVGLAVNNEQFF
>medium-sized|TRBV3-1|-|TRBJ1-2
CASSLDNDGYTF
>medium-sized|TRBV18|-|TRBJ2-3
CASSPDGSSTDTQYF
>few|TRBV6-2/TRBV6-3|-|TRBJ1-1
CASRTTVNTEAFF
>few|TRBV10-2|-|TRBJ1-5
CASSRLDQPQHF
>many|TRBV4-3|-|TRBJ2-7
CASSQDGGPAYEQYF
>few|TRBV10-3|-|TRBJ1-2
CAISPESGGYTF
>many|TRBV6-5|-|TRBJ1-1
CASSPWGTEAFF
>many|TRBV6-5|-|TRBJ1-1
CASRPPTGMNTEAFF
>many|TRBV20-1|-|TRBJ1-4
CSARSGATNEKLFF
>medium-sized|TRBV12-3/TRBV12-4|TRBD2|TRBJ2-5
CASSLAGGIETQYF
>medium-sized|TRBV11-3|-|TRBJ2-2
CASSSTPDKPNTGELFF
>-|TRBV6-1|-|TRBJ1-1
CASSHRAMNTEAFF
>-|TRBV28|-|TRBJ2-6
CASSETSGANVLTF
>-|TRBV7-3|-|TRBJ1-1
CASSLSWDTEAFF
>-|TRBV6-5|TRBD1|TRBJ1-1
CASRADRVAEAFF
>-|TRBV18|-|TRBJ2-7
CASSPPRGFGRGEQYF
>few|TRBV4-2|-|TRBJ1-2
CASSQDLDPNRKYGYTF